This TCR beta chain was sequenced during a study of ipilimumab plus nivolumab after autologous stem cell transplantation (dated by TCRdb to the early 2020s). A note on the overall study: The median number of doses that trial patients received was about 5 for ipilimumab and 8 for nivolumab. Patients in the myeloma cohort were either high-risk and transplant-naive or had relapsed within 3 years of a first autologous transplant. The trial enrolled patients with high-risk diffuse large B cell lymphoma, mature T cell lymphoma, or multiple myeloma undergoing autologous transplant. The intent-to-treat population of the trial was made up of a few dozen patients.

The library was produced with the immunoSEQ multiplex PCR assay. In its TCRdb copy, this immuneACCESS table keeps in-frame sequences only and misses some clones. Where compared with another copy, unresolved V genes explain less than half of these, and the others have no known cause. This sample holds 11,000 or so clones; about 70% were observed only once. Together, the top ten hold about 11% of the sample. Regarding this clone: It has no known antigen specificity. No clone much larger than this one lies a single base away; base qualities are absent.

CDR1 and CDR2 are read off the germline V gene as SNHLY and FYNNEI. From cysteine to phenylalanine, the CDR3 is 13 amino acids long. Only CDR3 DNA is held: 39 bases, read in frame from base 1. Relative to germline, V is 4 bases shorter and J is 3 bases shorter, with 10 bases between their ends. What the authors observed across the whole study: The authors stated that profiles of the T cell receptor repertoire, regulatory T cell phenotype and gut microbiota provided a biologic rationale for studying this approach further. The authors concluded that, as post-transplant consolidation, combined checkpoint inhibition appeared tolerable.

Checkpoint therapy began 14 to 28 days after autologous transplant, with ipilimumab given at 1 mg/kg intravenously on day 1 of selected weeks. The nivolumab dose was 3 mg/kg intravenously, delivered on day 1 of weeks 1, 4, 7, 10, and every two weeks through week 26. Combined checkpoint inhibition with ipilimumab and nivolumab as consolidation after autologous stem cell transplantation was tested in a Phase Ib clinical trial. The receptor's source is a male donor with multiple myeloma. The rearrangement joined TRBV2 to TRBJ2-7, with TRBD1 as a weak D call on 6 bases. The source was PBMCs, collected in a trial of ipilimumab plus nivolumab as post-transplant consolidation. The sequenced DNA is TGTGCCAGCAGTGTGGTCAGGGGCTACGAGCAGTACTTC. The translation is CASSVVRGYEQYF.